The rows below give T cell receptor beta chains drawn from one sample of a study of blood T cell repertoires in COVID-19. The data were produced by immunoSEQ multiplex PCR, yet TCRdb's version contains in-frame clones alone and is incomplete. The repertoire holds roughly 400,000 clones, with roughly 88% as singletons. The sequenced material came from PBMCs or T cells enriched from blood (not recorded which). Source of these receptors: a man between 18 and 35 years old who had recovered from COVID-19. CDR3s leave out the opening cysteine and the closing phenylalanine or tryptophan.

v_call,j_call,cdr3_aa
TRBV20-1,TRBJ2-7,SASRAGSPYEQY
TRBV28,TRBJ2-1,ASSLKPGTYNEQF
TRBV28,TRBJ2-3,ASSGGRGRGTDTQY
TRBV27,TRBJ1-5,ASSSIGGAQPPQH
TRBV4-1,TRBJ1-1,ASSPGEGRYTEAF
TRBV5-1,TRBJ1-1,ATGTGDHLNTEAF
TRBV4-1,TRBJ2-1,ASSQGYTEYNEQF
TRBV4-1,TRBJ2-1,ASSSTRSYNEQF
TRBV7-3,TRBJ2-1,ASSPGGSSYNEQF
TRBV10-3,TRBJ1-1,AISESATTEAF
TRBV27,TRBJ1-5,ASSLGISSNQPQH
TRBV7-9,TRBJ2-7,ASSLRAGGSYEQY
TRBV27,TRBJ1-2,ASSLSGQGYGYT
TRBV7-2,TRBJ1-5,ASSARGGPYSNQPQH
TRBV27,TRBJ2-7,ASSLSGTEQY
TRBV7-8,TRBJ2-1,ASSSGLAVINEQF
TRBV27,TRBJ1-2,ASSSTGYGNYGYT
TRBV28,TRBJ1-6,ASSWVNPPAERRVVRSPLH
TRBV5-4,TRBJ1-2,ASSLEGRGRGYGYT
TRBV7-6,TRBJ1-1,ASSAGTGGNMNTEAF
TRBV14,TRBJ1-1,ASSASGKTEAF
TRBV5-1,TRBJ1-2,ASSLAGARGYT
TRBV19,TRBJ2-1,ASSFQGSYNEQF
TRBV4-1,TRBJ2-7,ASSPGQGHEQY